This T cell receptor beta chain was sequenced in a study of regulatory and conventional T cells in RAG deficiency. The ends were cut back, 5 bases at V and 1 base at J, with 12 bases in the middle. The germline CDR1 and CDR2 sequences are SGHTA and FQGNSA. The length of the CDR3 is 14 residues. The sorted conventional CD4+ T cells were CD25-low and CD127-high, with genomic DNA sequenced. General study findings and limits: In Omenn syndrome, sorted "Tregs" may be peripherally activated cells. Shannon entropy was markedly lower and Simpson indices higher in RAG-deficient patients than control T-cell subsets. Shorter CDR3s in all patient subsets; >85% Treg-Tconv overlap in Omenn.

Produced via immunoSEQ multiplex PCR; TCRdb's table is partial and in-frame only. Here the sample spans fewer than 40,000 clones, approximately 96% being singletons. Concerning this clone: What it binds is unknown.

The same data also contributed to another study, on regulatory T cells. This second report adds: Amplification used 52 TRBV primers and 13 TRBJ primers. Patient repertoires had restricted TRB V-J pairs and skewed V and J usage, most in Tregs.

The sequenced sample consisted of CD25- CD4+ T cells sorted from blood. This chain links TRBV7-2 with TRBJ2-7, with D maybe TRBD1 (5 bases). The sequence was collected from a human donor in good health. The chain's CDR3 is CASSPRQTSYEQYF. The CDR3 DNA follows: TGTGCCAGCAGCCCCCGACAGACTTCCTACGAGCAGTACTTC. Full variable domain (missing parts from reference TRBV7-2 and TRBJ2-7): GAGVSQSPSNKVTEKGKDVELRCDPISGHTALYWYRQSLGQGLEFLIYFQGNSAPDKSGLPSDRFSAERTGGSVSTLTIQRTQQEDSAVYLCASSPRQTSYEQYFGPGTRLTVT.